Shown below are 6 T cell receptor beta chains from a single sample sequenced in a study of CD8+ T cells in alopecia areata. On the basis of CD4, CD8alpha, NKG2D, NKG2ACE and other markers, pooled cutaneous lymph node cells were sorted. Isolated RNA was reverse transcribed into cDNA used as the sequencing template. Sequencing used immunoSEQ multiplex PCR; TCRdb keeps in-frame clones, though not all of them. The sample contains about 300,000 clones, none of them singletons. Input material: CD4+ T cells sorted from a lymph node. The origin of the receptors is a C3H/HeJ mouse with alopecia areata. Mouse strain MHC haplotype: H2-k.

This clone came up a few times. Gene labels here are mouse ones. The part of the CDR3 DNA that was read is TGCACCTGCAGTCCCGGGACAAATCTCTATGCT. Residues: CTCSPGTNLYA. The whole CDR3 reads CTCSPGTNLYAEQFF. The chain combines TRBV1 with TRBJ2-1; maybe TRBD1 (6 bases). The DNA ends 4 residues before the CDR3 does, and the rest of the CDR3 is filled in from the germline J gene. V gave up 5 bases and J gave up 3 bases, with 14 bases separating them. This CDR3 contains 15 residues. CDR1 NSQYPW and CDR2 LRSPGD come from the germline V gene (reference sequence). Full variable domain (rest looked up from reference TRBV1 and TRBJ2-1): VTLLEQNPRWRLVPRGQAVNLRCILKNSQYPWMSWYQQDLQKQLQWLFTLRSPGDKEVKSLPGADYLATRVTDTELRLQVANMSQGRTLYCTCSPGTNLYAEQFFGPGTRLTVL.

About this clone: Germline and genes here are mouse. The read terminates 4 residues before the CDR3 end, so the remaining end is supplied by the germline J gene. The genes are TRBV31 and TRBJ2-3; 8 nucleotides agree with TRBD2. CDR3 size: 12 residues. Germline V gene sequence: CDR1 GKSSPN, CDR2 SITVG. The sequenced CDR3 bases are TGTGCCTGGGCCTGGGGGGTAGAA. Its protein is CAWAWGVE. The full CDR3 protein reads CAWAWGVETLYF.

As for this clone: Here the gene names and germline are mouse. CDR3 bases read: TGTGCCTGGAGTCTAAAAAACACCGGG. Translated, it gives CAWSLKNTG. The CDR3 as a whole reads CAWSLKNTGQLYF. This chain joins TRBV31 and TRBJ2-2; unclear D gene. With the read ending 4 residues before the CDR3 end, the germline J gene is used to fill in that end. The length of the CDR3 is 13 residues. The V and J ends lost 0 bases and 1 base respectively, with 3 bases between them. Germline values: CDR1 GKSSPN, CDR2 SITVG.

This clone has more than one count but fewer than ten. The gene names here belong to mouse. The sequenced CDR3 bases are TGTGCCAGCAGTGTGGGGTCTAGTGCAGAA. This codes for CASSVGSSAE. The complete CDR3 protein is CASSVGSSAETLYF. The V gene is TRBV13-3, the J gene TRBJ2-3, with D tentatively TRBD2 (5 bases). The read halts 4 residues ahead of the CDR3 end, with the missing end drawn from the germline J gene. With 3 bases removed from V and 0 bases from J, the gap between germline ends came to 8 bases. The CDR3 loop spans 14 amino acids. Germline values: CDR1 NNHDY, CDR2 SYVADS.

In this sample, this clone turned up a few times. All gene names here are mouse names. The missing CDR3 end, 4 residues past where the read stops, is filled in from the germline J gene. The V gene is TRBV31, the J gene TRBJ2-3; 11 nucleotides agree with TRBD1. The CDR3 loop spans 15 amino acids. The trim removed 1 base at V and 1 base at J, leaving 1 base unmatched. CDR1 is GKSSPN and CDR2 is SITVG in the germline V gene. CDR3 DNA (partial): TGTGCCTGGAGTCCGGGACAGGGGGGTGCAGAA. It codes for CAWSPGQGGAE. The entire CDR3 protein reads CAWSPGQGGAETLYF. The full variable domain, completed using reference TRBV31 and TRBJ2-3, is AQTIHQWPVAEIKAVGSPLSLGCTIKGKSSPNLYWYWQATGGTLQQLFYSITVGQVESVVQLNLSASRPKDDQFILSTEKLLLSHSGFYLCAWSPGQGGAETLYFGSGTRLTVL.

Only a few counts were recorded for this clone. Genes and germline are mouse. Other DNA sequences in this specimen translate into the identical CDR3. Incomplete CDR3 DNA: TGCACCTGCAGTGCAGATGGGACCGGG. Protein: CTCSADGTG. The whole CDR3 region reads CTCSADGTGQLYF. J is TRBJ2-2 and V is TRBV1; no reliable D call. Read data end 4 residues before the CDR3 end; the end is taken from the germline J gene. Germline V gives CDR1 NSQYPW, CDR2 LRSPGD (reference sequence). The CDR3 extends over 13 amino acids. Trimming stripped 0 bases from V and 5 bases from J, with 4 bases between.